This T cell receptor beta chain was sequenced for a study of blood T cell repertoires in COVID-19. About the study: Material from acute and convalescent COVID-19 was sourced from the United States, Italy and Spain. The analysed material was cDNA or gDNA that came from T cells, B-cell-depleted T cells, or PBMCs.

Original data processing: Using reference gene primer amplification, nucleated cell counts were estimated. TCRdb's table, derived via immunoSEQ multiplex PCR, lists solely in-frame clones and lacks some. The DNA gave D and trimming, while V, J and clone size come from that table. The table includes some 95,000 clones, approximately 90% detected once. V lost 4 bases, J lost 2 bases, and 23 bases lay in between. Germline V gene data show CDR1 as MNHEY and CDR2 as SMNVEV (reference sequence). CDR3 size: 18 residues. This rearrangement joins TRBV27 to TRBJ1-1, with a possible D match to TRBD1 (6 bases). The TCR comes from a human donor with active COVID-19. The donor label of this sample is uncertain. Sequencing was done on a sample of peripheral blood. The CDR3 DNA sequence: TGTGCCAGCAGTTCCTCCCCGACAGGATTATCTCCAAACACTGAAGCTTTCTTT. It is translated as CASSSSPTGLSPNTEAFF.